This T cell receptor beta chain was obtained from a study of shared T cell receptors in the human thymus. This table comes from immunoSEQ multiplex PCR, and its TCRdb copy is limited to in-frame clones, with some not included. The data hold about 500,000 clones, with approximately 80% observed a single time. V lost 5 bases, J lost 4 bases, and 18 bases lay in between. Germline values: CDR1 MNHEY, CDR2 SMNVEV (reference sequence). The CDR3 consists of 15 residues. The data were also submitted as part of a second study, on human thymus T cells. Per that paper: Thymic and blood repertoires showed apparently biased V and J gene usage. Unrelated individuals were reported by related research to share highly overlapping thymic repertoires.

This TCR derives from a boy younger than two with a congenital heart defect. V gene TRBV27 combines with J gene TRBJ2-7, with D perhaps matching TRBD1 (5 bases). Material: thymocytes. The CDR3 DNA is TGTGCCAGCAGTCCCCCCCCCAGGGATGATTACGAGCAGTACTTC. It translates to CASSPPPRDDYEQYF.